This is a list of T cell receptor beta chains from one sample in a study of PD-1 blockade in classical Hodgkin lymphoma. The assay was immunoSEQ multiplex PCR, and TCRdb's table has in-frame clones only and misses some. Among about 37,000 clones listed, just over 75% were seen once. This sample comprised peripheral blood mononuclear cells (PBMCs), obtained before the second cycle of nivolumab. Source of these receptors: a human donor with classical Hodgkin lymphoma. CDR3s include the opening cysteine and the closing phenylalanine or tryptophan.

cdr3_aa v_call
CAWSLLLYGYTF TRBV30
CASSPGTTYEQYF TRBV6-5
CAISTTGFRTNEKLFF TRBV10-3
CASSTGDQLFF TRBV18
CASSLGSYEQYF TRBV11-2
CASSIGGTVGEQYF TRBV19
CASSIGTGGDSPLHF TRBV19
CASSPGGAVNEQYF TRBV6-5
CAISEDRGSETQYF TRBV10-3
CATVDRGLEQYF TRBV10-3
CASSLAGGNQQYF TRBV7-9
CASSPAGGRTDTQYF TRBV6-5
CASSLGTTLKDTQYF TRBV5-1
CASRNEGRGQYEQYF TRBV6-6
CASSPDRGLGTGELFF TRBV14
CSVYAHGTETQYF TRBV29-1
CAIGTYTREQYF TRBV10-3
CASSPTPAGQGSDEQFF TRBV18
CASSLGEQETQYF TRBV7-8
CASSEYRGRENEKLFF TRBV6-1
CASSPSVEGPNTGELFF TRBV5-1
CASSPRDPSTEAFF TRBV5-1
CASSLGAGDSYGYTF TRBV5-4
CASRDRFNEKLFF TRBV5-1
CASSEDRMNTEAFF TRBV2
CASSRSGGGNEQFF TRBV6-5
CASSPTQGWDSPLHF TRBV7-2
CASSQGQGMETEAFF TRBV7-9
CASSPVGAGNTIYF TRBV18
CASKGDRQGKNIQYF TRBV2
CASSSSGEGSPLHF TRBV5-1
CASSSGGVYNEQFF TRBV10-2
CARVMGLIRPPGNTQYF TRBV9
CASSPLVRDPVRGQYF TRBV18
CASSVDARDRGGEQYF TRBV5-4
CAIMDRDSPLHF TRBV10-3
CASSASMTGMGDEQYF TRBV27
CASSQDRQGAYEQYF TRBV4-3
CASRRPGQGREKLFF TRBV2
CASSLDDGETQYF TRBV5-1
CASSPDRGDSPLHF TRBV10-1
CATSRALGEKLFF TRBV15
CASSRDQRNEQFF TRBV2
CAWSVGGYEKLFF TRBV30
CASSVTTGDYGYTF TRBV6-5
CASSHRDRISNQPQHF TRBV6-8
CASSKAAGF TRBV21-1
CASSLNGQGSTDTQYF TRBV2
CASSAWTGGHTGELFF TRBV7-9
CASSPEVHTEAFF TRBV2
CASSPDWDRGLTDTQYF TRBV7-9
CASRSWGRVADGELFF TRBV5-4